The 8 T cell receptor beta chains reported below all come from one sample, sequenced in a study of blood T cell repertoires in COVID-19. Sequencing used immunoSEQ multiplex PCR; TCRdb keeps in-frame clones, though not all of them. Here the sample spans roughly 250,000 clones, about 79% being singletons. Material: peripheral blood. All receptors come from a woman older than 75 with acute or convalescent COVID-19.

V and J are TRBV5-4 and TRBJ1-2; D call uncertain. V gave up 0 bases and J gave up 1 base, with 7 bases separating them. The CDR3 sequence is 14 residues long. Germline V gene sequence: CDR1 SGHNT, CDR2 YYREEE (reference sequence). CDR3 nucleotide sequence: TGTGCCAGCAGCTTGGGAGAAATTAACTATGGCTACACCTTC. This sequence encodes CASSLGEINYGYTF.

The V call is TRBV11-2, the J call TRBJ1-4; tentative D call: TRBD1 (6 bases). The V gene lost 4 bases and the J gene lost 4 bases, with 16 bases spanning the gap. The CDR3 is 16 amino acids. Germline assignment: CDR1 SGHAT and CDR2 FQNNGV. CDR3 coding DNA: TGTGCCAGCAGCTCCTCTACCGGGACATATAATGAAAAACTGTTTTTT. It is translated as CASSSSTGTYNEKLFF. The entire variable domain, with the rest obtained from reference TRBV11-2 and TRBJ1-4, is as follows: EAGVAQSPRYKIIEKRQSVAFWCNPISGHATLYWYQQILGQGPKLLIQFQNNGVVDDSQLPKDRFSAERLKGVDSTLKIQPAKLEDSAVYLCASSSSTGTYNEKLFFGSGTQLSVL.

This chain connects TRBV6-5 to TRBJ1-4; D is possibly TRBD1 (5 bases). This CDR3 is 15 amino acids long. From germline, CDR1 is MNHEY and CDR2 SVGAGI. V was trimmed by 6 bases and J by 10 bases, leaving 21 bases between them. CDR3 protein: CASSPQTGGYGKLFF. CDR3 nucleotide sequence: TGTGCCAGCAGCCCCCAGACGGGGGGATACGGAAAACTGTTTTTT.

The rearrangement uses TRBV5-1 and TRBJ1-1, with 8 bases aligning to TRBD1. Looked up from germline, CDR1 is SGHRS and CDR2 is YFSETQ. V was pared by 3 bases and J by 5 bases, with 6 bases of the junction left unmatched. CDR3 length equals 14 residues. CDR3 protein: CASSWGQATTEAFF. CDR3 sequence (DNA): TGCGCCAGCAGCTGGGGACAGGCCACAACTGAAGCTTTCTTT.

The chain is built from TRBV27 and TRBJ2-7, with D possibly matching TRBD2 (6 bases). Germline CDR1 MNHEY, CDR2 SMNVEV (reference sequence). This CDR3 is built from 14 residues. The V and J ends lost 6 bases and 2 bases respectively, with 14 bases between them. CDR3 DNA: TGTGCCAGCAGCCCCAGGGACTCCACCTACGAGCAGTACTTC. It specifies CASSPRDSTYEQYF.

V is TRBV7-8 and J is TRBJ2-1, with TRBD1 matching over 9 bases. V lost 1 base, J lost 14 bases, and 3 bases stayed unmatched. CDR1 is SGHVS, CDR2 FQNEAQ, per germline. The CDR3 runs to 12 residues. The CDR3 sequence is CASSLGTGEEFF. For the CDR3, the DNA is TGTGCCAGCAGCTTAGGGACAGGGGAAGAGTTCTTC.

The chain has TRBV5-4 and TRBJ2-5; D is perhaps TRBD1 (5 bases). Germline values: CDR1 SGHNT, CDR2 YYREEE (reference sequence). V was cut by 1 base and J by 5 bases, with 15 bases left in between. The length of the CDR3 is 15 residues. CDR3 coding DNA: TGTGCCAGCAGCTTGAATGATCTTTCAGGGGAGACCCAGTACTTC. This sequence encodes CASSLNDLSGETQYF.

J is TRBJ1-4 and V is TRBV21-1; TRBD1 is the table's D call and was not checked against the DNA. TRBV21-1 is a pseudogene locus. CDR3 length: 15 amino acids. The DNA for the CDR3 is TGTGCCAGCAGCAAGTCTGGCCCAACTAATGAAAAACTGTTTTTT. Protein product: CASSKSGPTNEKLFF.